The T cell receptor beta chain described here comes from a study of CD8 T cells in Susac syndrome. Whole-study context: Blood was drawn from patients with Susac syndrome. At that point, they were therapy-naive, on corticosteroids, or on intravenous immunoglobulin alone.

Random hexamers were used to reverse transcribe about 0.45 to 1 ug of RNA. It was immunoSEQ multiplex PCR that amplified TCR beta CDR3 across 54 Vbeta and 13 Jbeta. TCRdb independently ran MiXCR on the immunoSEQ multiplex PCR reads; one entry per CDR3 protein. Counted here are around 140,000 distinct CDR3 sequences, over 90% occurring once; the ten biggest clones make up about 0.14%. Germline CDR1 is MGHDK and CDR2 is SYGVNS. V was pared by 4 bases and J by 5 bases, with 13 bases of the junction left unmatched. The CDR3 loop spans 17 amino acids. This clonotype is a singleton in its sample. In Susac syndrome patients, recently defined diagnostic criteria for definite or probable disease were met. Negative isolation yielded the CD8+ and CD4+ T cells, while FACS enriched the TEMRA cells.

What was sequenced was CD4+ T cells from PBMCs. The TCR originated in a human donor with Susac syndrome. The chain joins TRBV25-1 to TRBJ2-2, with TRBD2 matching 7 bases. CDR3 protein: CASSGAMGQGLTGELFF. The CDR3 DNA follows: TGTGCCAGCAGTGGGGCCATGGGGCAGGGACTAACCGGGGAGCTGTTTTTT.